These 9 T cell receptor beta chains originate from one sample sequenced in a study of radiotherapy plus CTLA-4 blockade in lung cancer. Repertoires were generated with immunoSEQ multiplex PCR, while TCRdb's copy carries only in-frame clones and drops some. Among roughly 40,000 clones, 79% were seen once, and the ten largest hold around 22%. Material: peripheral blood, obtained from a patient treated with radiotherapy plus ipilimumab. These receptors were collected from a human donor with non-small cell lung cancer that progressed on radiotherapy plus ipilimumab.

The chain uses TRBV18 and TRBJ2-1, with D possibly matching TRBD2 (5 bases). Germline lookup yields CDR1 KGHSH and CDR2 LQKENI. The V and J ends lost 8 bases and 8 bases respectively, with 13 bases between them. CDR3 length: 12 amino acids. For the CDR3, the DNA is TGTGCCAGCCGTGCGGGTGCCCATGAGCAGTTCTTC. It encodes CASRAGAHEQFF.

This chain joins TRBV7-8 and TRBJ1-1; weak D call: TRBD1 (6 bases). The CDR3 has 16 residues. Germline-derived CDR1 and CDR2 are SGHVS and FQNEAQ. Trimming took 4 bases from V and 1 from J, leaving 16 bases between them. CDR3 coding DNA: TGTGCCAGCAGCTCCGCGGGGGCGATTTGGAACACTGAAGCTTTCTTT. Protein: CASSSAGAIWNTEAFF.

V and J are TRBV7-9 and TRBJ1-2; no firm D call. The CDR3 totals 17 residues. Trimming shortened V by 0 bases and J by 5 bases, and 19 bases separated the two germline ends. Germline assignment: CDR1 SEHNR and CDR2 FQNEAQ (reference sequence). The CDR3 nucleotides read TGTGCCAGCAGCTTAGCGCCTGACGCTACTAGAACTTATGGCTACACCTTC. Translated: CASSLAPDATRTYGYTF.

CDR3 in DNA: TGTGCCAGCAGCTCATACAGGGGGCTTAGGAACGAGCAGTACTTC. Encoded protein: CASSSYRGLRNEQYF. V usage is TRBV11-2 and J usage is TRBJ2-7; 9 bases are a match to TRBD1. Per germline, CDR1 SGHAT and CDR2 FQNNGV. J gave up 5 bases and V 4 bases, and 9 bases lay outside the gene matches. CDR3 length: 15 residues.

The chain recombines TRBV19 with TRBJ1-1; D remains ambiguous. V lost 8 bases and J 1 base, leaving 14 bases between the germline ends. The CDR3 spans 14 residues. CDR1 is LNHDA and CDR2 is SQIVND in the germline V gene (reference sequence). In DNA, the CDR3 is TGTGCCAGTGAGGGCCCCTATAGGAACACTGAAGCTTTCTTT. Protein sequence: CASEGPYRNTEAFF.

This sequence joins TRBV5-1 and TRBJ1-2; 11 bases agree with TRBD1. The ends lost 4 bases at V and 8 bases at J; junction bases unmatched: 7. Germline V gene data show CDR1 as SGHRS and CDR2 as YFSETQ. There are 14 residues in the CDR3. DNA for the CDR3: TGCGCCAGCAGCATAGGACAGGGGGCGAAAGGCTACACCTTC. It is translated as CASSIGQGAKGYTF.

V and J are TRBV18 and TRBJ2-3; D might be TRBD2 (6 bases). V gave up 3 bases and J gave up 4 bases, with 8 bases separating them. The CDR3 contains 13 residues. Germline lookup yields CDR1 KGHSH and CDR2 LQKENI. The CDR3 loop is CASSPGGADTQYF. The CDR3, as DNA: TGTGCCAGCTCACCTGGCGGGGCAGATACGCAGTATTTT. Drawing the rest from reference TRBV18 and TRBJ2-3, the complete variable domain is NAGVMQNPRHLVRRRGQEARLRCSPMKGHSHVYWYRQLPEEGLKFMVYLQKENIIDESGMPKERFSAEFPKEGPSILRIQQVVRGDSAAYFCASSPGGADTQYFGPGTRLTVL.

This clone was seen repeatedly, ten times or more. The genes are TRBV6-5 and TRBJ2-7, with D hard to call. The CDR3 sequence is 14 residues long. V lost 5 bases to trimming and J lost 0 bases, with 11 bases between them. CDR1 is MNHEY, CDR2 SVGAGI, per germline. CDR3 in DNA: TGTGCCAGCAGTAGAACAGTGACCTCCTACGAGCAGTACTTC. Translated, it gives CASSRTVTSYEQYF.

The gene calls are TRBV9 and TRBJ2-7, with 7 bases identical to TRBD1. V shed 3 bases and J 3 bases; nucleotides not matched to a gene: 12. The CDR3 runs to 16 residues. Per germline, CDR1 SGDLS and CDR2 YYNGEE. The CDR3 region is CASSAQEGAAGYEQYF. CDR3 sequence (DNA): TGTGCCAGCAGCGCACAAGAGGGGGCGGCAGGCTACGAGCAGTACTTC. Full variable domain (remainder filled in from reference TRBV9 and TRBJ2-7): DSGVTQTPKHLITATGQRVTLRCSPRSGDLSVYWYQQSLDQGLQFLIQYYNGEERAKGNILERFSAQQFPDLHSELNLSSLELGDSALYFCASSAQEGAAGYEQYFGPGTRLTVT.